What follows are 9 T cell receptor beta chains derived from one specimen sequenced in a study of cytomegalovirus exposure and HLA in healthy donors. Primers included in the PCR were 60 Vbeta and 13 Jbeta primers. The protocol was immunoSEQ multiplex PCR, while the TCRdb copy is restricted to in-frame clones and leaves out a portion. The table shows 120,000 or so clones, with roughly 74% occurring only once. The source material was PBMCs. These receptors originate from a woman in her fifties or sixties in good health and CMV-seropositive.

The chain joins TRBV19 to TRBJ2-7; 7 bases align to TRBD2. V shed 4 bases and J 8 bases; nucleotides not matched to a gene: 2. The germline CDR1 and CDR2 sequences are LNHDA and SQIVND (reference sequence). This CDR3 is built from 11 residues. The DNA of the CDR3 is TGTGCCAGTAGTAGGGGAGGGCAGCAGTACTTC. Encoded protein: CASSRGGQQYF.

The chain has TRBV2 and TRBJ2-2, with a tentative D call TRBD1 (5 bases). The CDR3 contains 13 residues. Between the trimmed V and J ends, which lost 6 bases and 5 bases, there was a span of 10 bases. CDR1 is SNHLY and CDR2 is FYNNEI in the germline V gene. The CDR3 DNA reads as TGTGCCAGCAGGACAGATCAGACCGGGGAGCTGTTTTTT. Translating it yields CASRTDQTGELFF.

This chain connects TRBV6-1 to TRBJ1-1; tentative D call: TRBD1 (6 bases). CDR1 is MNHNS, CDR2 SASEGT, per germline. This CDR3 has 11 residues. V lost 6 bases to trimming and J lost 6 bases, with 8 bases between them. CDR3 sequence: CASRGGPEAFF. CDR3 bases: TGTGCCAGCAGGGGGGGGCCTGAAGCTTTCTTT.

The chain has TRBV7-9 and TRBJ2-2; maybe TRBD1 (5 bases). This CDR3 is 17 amino acids long. V gave up 3 bases and J gave up 4 bases, with 18 bases separating them. Germline CDR1 SEHNR, CDR2 FQNEAQ (reference sequence). The CDR3 loop reads CASSFNRPGSGTGELFF. CDR3 nucleotides: TGTGCCAGCAGCTTTAACCGGCCAGGGTCGGGCACCGGGGAGCTGTTTTTT.

J is TRBJ1-4 and V is TRBV11-3, with 7 bases aligning to TRBD1. Germline V gene data show CDR1 as SGHNT and CDR2 as YENEEA. J was trimmed by 5 bases and V by 3 bases; bases with no gene match: 9. The CDR3 is 16 amino acids. The CDR3 region has the DNA TGTGCCAGCAGCTTCCGCCGGACAGGAACGAATGAAAAACTGTTTTTT. Translated: CASSFRRTGTNEKLFF. Combining the CDR3 with reference TRBV11-3 and TRBJ1-4 gives the whole variable domain EAGVVQSPRYKIIEKKQPVAFWCNPISGHNTLYWYLQNLGQGPELLIRYENEEAVDDSQLPKDRFSAERLKGVDSTLKIQPAELGDSAVYLCASSFRRTGTNEKLFFGSGTQLSVL.

This chain joins TRBV6-5 and TRBJ1-5, with D possibly matching TRBD1 (6 bases). The germline CDR1 and CDR2 sequences are MNHEY and SVGAGI. V dropped 6 bases and J dropped 3 bases, with 12 bases sitting between them. CDR3 length: 14 amino acids. CDR3 sequence reads: CASRATGPNQPQHF. The CDR3 nucleotides are TGTGCCAGCAGGGCGACAGGTCCCAATCAGCCCCAGCATTTT.

The chain couples TRBV2 to TRBJ2-3, with D possibly being TRBD1 (7 bases). Trimming cost V 4 bases and J 1 base, with 9 bases left between them. The CDR3 is 14 residues long. From germline, CDR1 is SNHLY and CDR2 FYNNEI. The CDR3 DNA follows: TGTGCCAGCAGTGGCGGGACAGGCACAGATACGCAGTATTTT. Protein sequence: CASSGGTGTDTQYF.

The chain joins TRBV10-3 to TRBJ1-1, with D tentatively TRBD1 (6 bases). The length of the CDR3 is 13 residues. In germline, CDR1 is ENHRY, CDR2 SYGVKD. V was cut by 6 bases and J by 4 bases, with 12 bases left in between. In DNA form, the CDR3 reads TGTGCCATCAGGGGCGGGGGCGGCACTGAAGCTTTCTTT. Translating gives CAIRGGGGTEAFF.

The sample holds one count of this clone. This rearrangement joins TRBV2 to TRBJ2-6; tentatively, D is TRBD2 (6 bases). This CDR3 spans 15 amino acids. CDR1 and CDR2 (germline): SNHLY, FYNNEI. Deletions cut 6 bases from V and 0 bases from J, with 9 bases between. The CDR3, as DNA: TGTGCCAGCAGGGGAGGAGGCTCTGGGGCCAACGTCCTGACTTTC. Its protein is CASRGGGSGANVLTF.